The rows below give T cell receptor beta chains drawn from one sample of a study of blood T cell repertoires in COVID-19. Data came from immunoSEQ multiplex PCR; TCRdb stores just in-frame clones and leaves some out. This table holds some 270,000 clones, under 85% found once. Sequenced sample: peripheral blood. The receptors come from a human donor with COVID-19, enrolled during active disease. The donor label of this sample is uncertain. CDR3s include the opening cysteine and the closing phenylalanine or tryptophan. D genes are given only for firm matches.

. TRBJ2-3 TRBV29-1 CSVRGGGTDTQYF TGCAGCGTCCGGGGTGGGGGCACAGATACGCAGTATTTT
. TRBJ2-1 TRBV12-2 CASRFDLSQGQFF TGTGCAAGTCGCTTCGACTTGTCGCAGGGGCAGTTCTTC
. TRBJ1-1 TRBV6-2/TRBV6-3 CASSSLSVGARTEAFF TGTGCCAGCAGTTCCCTTTCCGTGGGGGCGCGTACTGAAGCTTTCTTT
. TRBJ2-7 TRBV6-6 CASSSQEGYEQYF TGTGCCAGCAGCTCCCAGGAGGGCTACGAGCAGTACTTC
TRBD2 TRBJ2-7 TRBV19 CASSIGGLVNEQYF TGTGCCAGTAGTATAGGGGGACTAGTGAACGAGCAGTACTTC
. TRBJ2-7 TRBV2 CASSDWGPAYEQYF TGTGCCAGCAGTGATTGGGGCCCGGCTTACGAGCAGTACTTC
. TRBJ2-3 TRBV27 CASSLSWRGADTQYF TGTGCCAGCAGTTTATCATGGCGGGGAGCAGATACGCAGTATTTT
TRBD2 TRBJ2-1 TRBV3-1/TRBV3-2 CASESRGDEQFF TGTGCCAGCGAGTCTCGGGGGGATGAGCAGTTCTTC
. TRBJ1-3 TRBV7-9 CASSLQDISSGNTIYF TGTGCCAGCAGCTTACAGGACATCAGCTCTGGAAACACCATATATTTT
. TRBJ2-2 TRBV28 CASSFLLFTGELFF TGTGCCAGCAGTTTTCTACTTTTTACCGGGGAGCTGTTTTTT
. TRBJ1-6 TRBV5-5 CASSLETVSPLHF TGTGCCAGCAGCTTGGAGACAGTTTCACCCCTCCACTTT
TRBD1 TRBJ2-1 TRBV28 CASTLISGTGGNYNEQFF TGTGCCAGCACTTTAATCTCCGGGACAGGGGGCAACTACAATGAGCAGTTCTTC
TRBD2 TRBJ2-1 TRBV6-2/TRBV6-3 CASSYVGGAYNEQFF TGTGCCAGCAGTTACGTGGGAGGGGCCTACAATGAGCAGTTCTTC
. TRBJ1-1 TRBV5-1 CASTKAEDLNTEAFF TGCGCCAGCACCAAAGCAGAGGATCTTAACACTGAAGCTTTCTTT
. TRBJ1-1 TRBV6-5 CASKVPGDNTEAFF TGTGCCAGCAAGGTTCCGGGGGATAACACTGAAGCTTTCTTT
TRBD1 TRBJ2-7 TRBV28 CASSWLTQGASYEQYF TGTGCCAGCAGCTGGTTAACACAGGGGGCATCCTACGAGCAGTACTTC